The 32 T cell receptor beta chains presented below share a single source sample, sequenced in a study of long-term antiretroviral therapy in people with HIV. An immunoSEQ assay, version v3.0, was performed at survey level. TCRdb's copy holds only in-frame clones and misses some; the assay was immunoSEQ multiplex PCR. The table shows 40,000 to 60,000 clones, with roughly four fifths occurring only once. The sequencing here drew on unsorted PBMCs, taken 0.8 years after starting antiretroviral therapy. The receptors stem from a woman younger than 30 with HIV.

This chain connects TRBV5-1 to TRBJ2-2; D remains unclear. The CDR3 length is 16 residues. Germline loops: CDR1 SGHRS, CDR2 YFSETQ. V was trimmed by 0 bases and J by 0 bases, leaving 9 bases between them. The CDR3 coding sequence is TGCGCCAGCAGCTTGGGGGTGGACCCGAACACCGGGGAGCTGTTTTTT. Translating gives CASSLGVDPNTGELFF.

This chain joins TRBV15 and TRBJ2-1; TRBD2 aligns across 10 bases. This CDR3 comprises 14 residues. Trimming took 8 bases from V and 3 from J; bases not matched to a gene: 4. CDR1 is LNHNV and CDR2 is YYDKDF in the germline V gene (reference sequence). The CDR3 spells CATQIAGGYNEQFF. CDR3 coding DNA: TGTGCCACCCAGATAGCGGGAGGCTACAATGAGCAGTTCTTC.

Written as DNA, the CDR3 is TGTGCCAGCAGCCTACCAGCCGGTTGGGAAGATGATTTCTTT. Translated, it gives CASSLPAGWEDDFF. The V gene is TRBV13, the J gene TRBJ1-1; D is undetermined. The CDR3 is 14 residues long. Germline V gene data show CDR1 as PRHDT and CDR2 as FYEKMQ (reference sequence). The ends were cut back, 5 bases at V and 13 bases at J, with 23 bases in the middle.

The rearrangement uses TRBV5-4 and TRBJ2-5, with 8 positions matching TRBD1. The junction had 19 bases not matched to a gene; V was cut back by 4 bases and J by 11 bases. CDR1 and CDR2 from the germline V gene are SGHNT and YYREEE (reference sequence). This CDR3 region has 16 residues. The CDR3 DNA reads as TGTGCCAGCAGCACGACAGGGGCCCCAGTCGTCGGAGAGCAGTACTTC. This gives the protein CASSTTGAPVVGEQYF.

This chain links TRBV7-3 with TRBJ2-7; the D call may be TRBD1 or TRBD2 (5 bases each). The CDR3 is 13 amino acids. The germline V and J ends were trimmed by 4 bases and 7 bases, with 14 bases remaining between them. Germline V lookup: CDR1 SGHTA, CDR2 FQGTGA. The CDR3 protein is CASSSGPSGEQYF. The CDR3 DNA sequence: TGTGCCAGCAGCTCGGGACCCTCTGGGGAGCAGTACTTC.

This clone was counted between two and nine times. The chain uses TRBV15 and TRBJ2-7; 7 positions agree with TRBD2. CDR1 is LNHNV and CDR2 is YYDKDF in the germline V gene (reference sequence). The CDR3 spans 17 residues. V lost 5 bases to trimming and J lost 0 bases; unmatched junction nucleotides: 13. The CDR3 spells CATSDQGGQTVSYEQYF. The CDR3 DNA reads as TGTGCCACCAGCGACCAGGGAGGGCAGACAGTCTCCTACGAGCAGTACTTC.

V gene TRBV15 combines with J gene TRBJ1-4; D might be TRBD1 (5 bases). The CDR3 length is 15 residues. Trimming took off 2 bases at V and 2 bases at J, with 9 bases between the two ends. Germline V gives CDR1 LNHNV, CDR2 YYDKDF (reference sequence). The DNA of the CDR3 is TGTGCCACCAGCAGATGGGGGTTCACTAATGAAAAACTGTTTTTT. Translation: CATSRWGFTNEKLFF.

This clone was counted only a few times. The rearrangement uses TRBV29-1 and TRBJ2-7, with a tentative D call TRBD2 (6 bases). In germline, CDR1 is SQVTM, CDR2 ANQGSEA. The CDR3 runs to 15 residues. V dropped 0 bases and J dropped 2 bases, with 14 bases sitting between them. In DNA, the CDR3 is TGCAGCGTTGAAGATGCGGGACGTGGGACCTACGAGCAGTACTTC. It translates to CSVEDAGRGTYEQYF.

The chain couples TRBV2 to TRBJ2-3; the D is unclear. The CDR3 loop spans 15 amino acids. The V gene's germline CDR1 is SNHLY and CDR2 FYNNEI. Trimming removed 3 bases from V and 0 bases from J, with 10 bases in between. DNA of the CDR3: TGTGCCAGCAGTGATAGGCTACTCAGCACAGATACGCAGTATTTT. This sequence encodes CASSDRLLSTDTQYF.

This sequence joins TRBV5-1 and TRBJ2-3, with D perhaps given as TRBD1 or TRBD2 (5 bases each). Per germline, CDR1 SGHRS and CDR2 YFSETQ. Trimming shortened V by 2 bases and J by 0 bases, and 10 bases separated the two germline ends. This CDR3 is 15 amino acids long. The CDR3 here is CASSFPGRSTDTQYF. CDR3 bases: TGCGCCAGCAGCTTCCCAGGGAGAAGCACAGATACGCAGTATTTT.

In its sample, this clone was seen a few times. CDR3 in DNA: TGTGCCAGCAGCCCTGGGGGCGGCTATGGCTACACCTTC. Translated, it gives CASSPGGGYGYTF. This sequence joins TRBV14 and TRBJ1-2, with D perhaps TRBD1 (6 bases). The CDR3 loop spans 13 amino acids. V shed 4 bases and J shed 4 bases, with 10 bases lying between them. Per the germline V gene, CDR1 is SGHDN and CDR2 is FVKESK.

This clone was detected only once. V gene TRBV28 combines with J gene TRBJ2-1, with TRBD2 matching 8 bases. The trim removed 8 bases at V and 4 bases at J, leaving 10 bases unmatched. Germline V lookup: CDR1 MDHEN, CDR2 SYDVKM. The CDR3 runs to 15 residues. CDR3 DNA sequence: TGTGCCAGCGTGGCCCGGGAGGGCCCGTACAATGAGCAGTTCTTC. Translation: CASVAREGPYNEQFF. The complete variable domain, with remaining parts taken from reference TRBV28 and TRBJ2-1, reads DVKVTQSSRYLVKRTGEKVFLECVQDMDHENMFWYRQDPGLGLRLIYFSYDVKMKEKGDIPEGYSVSREKKERFSLILESASTNQTSMYLCASVAREGPYNEQFFGPGTRLTVL.

The genes are TRBV27 and TRBJ1-2; 7 bases match TRBD1. Germline values: CDR1 MNHEY, CDR2 SMNVEV (reference sequence). The CDR3 runs to 15 residues. Trimming removed 3 bases from V and 5 bases from J; junction bases left unmatched: 9. The CDR3 is CASSFPGTASYGYTF. The CDR3 DNA reads TGTGCCAGCAGTTTCCCCGGGACAGCTTCTTATGGCTACACCTTC.

This clone was counted only a few times. V gene TRBV14 combines with J gene TRBJ1-1, with D tentatively TRBD1 (6 bases). Trimming left V 4 bases short and J 0 bases short, with 15 bases between. This CDR3 has 16 residues. CDR1 is SGHDN, CDR2 FVKESK, per germline. CDR3 sequence: CASSPRTDSMNTEAFF. CDR3 nucleotides: TGTGCCAGCAGCCCGCGGACAGATTCCATGAACACTGAAGCTTTCTTT.

For this clone: No DNA is shown, since the ends of the CDR3 on it are uncertain; the CDR3 is the one TCRdb lists. J is TRBJ1-1 and V is TRBV19; TRBD1, as called in the table, went unchecked against the DNA. Ends included, the CDR3 has 24 residues. Germline V gene lookup returns CDR1 LNHDA and CDR2 SQIVND (reference sequence). The CDR3 sequence is CASSPPRWGEAFFGQGTRPIEAFF.

The genes are TRBV5-1 and TRBJ2-1, with TRBD2 matching over 11 bases. With V trimmed by 3 bases and J by 5 bases, 4 bases remained unmatched. The CDR3 length is 15 residues. CDR1 is SGHRS and CDR2 is YFSETQ in the germline V gene. The CDR3 DNA follows: TGCGCCAGCAGCTATGTAGCGGGAGGGGACAATGAGCAGTTCTTC. Its protein is CASSYVAGGDNEQFF. Supplemented by reference TRBV5-1 and TRBJ2-1, the full variable domain reads KAGVTQTPRYLIKTRGQQVTLSCSPISGHRSVSWYQQTPGQGLQFLFEYFSETQRNKGNFPGRFSGRQFSNSRSEMNVSTLELGDSALYLCASSYVAGGDNEQFFGPGTRLTVL.

The gene calls are TRBV5-4 and TRBJ1-4; D might be TRBD1 (5 bases). The V gene's germline CDR1 is SGHNT and CDR2 YYREEE (reference sequence). V was trimmed by 1 base and J by 8 bases, leaving 9 bases between them. The CDR3 has 13 residues. The CDR3 loop is CASSLTGLEKLFF. CDR3 sequence (DNA): TGTGCCAGCAGCTTGACAGGACTCGAAAAACTGTTTTTT.

The V gene is TRBV29-1, the J gene TRBJ2-2; TRBD1 might be the D (5 bases). The CDR3 has 13 amino acids. V was pared by 4 bases and J by 3 bases, with 9 bases between. Germline lookup yields CDR1 SQVTM and CDR2 ANQGSEA. Here the CDR3 reads CSVATGYTGELFF. In DNA form, the CDR3 reads TGCAGCGTTGCCACAGGTTACACCGGGGAGCTGTTTTTT.

The V and J genes are TRBV4-1 and TRBJ1-1; the D gene is possibly TRBD1 (6 bases). The germline CDR1 and CDR2 sequences are MGHRA and YSYEKL. The ends were cut back, 2 bases at V and 4 bases at J, with 14 bases in the middle. The CDR3 consists of 15 residues. The CDR3 DNA is TGCGCCAGCAGCCAAATGTCTGCAGGGGCCACTGAAGCTTTCTTT. This translates into CASSQMSAGATEAFF.

The CDR3, as DNA: TGTGCCAGCAGCTCCCTGGGACTAGCAGACAATGAGCAGTTCTTC. This translates into CASSSLGLADNEQFF. The rearrangement joins TRBV7-3 to TRBJ2-1; TRBD2 matches 9 bases. The germline gives CDR1 SGHTA, CDR2 FQGTGA. The CDR3 loop spans 15 amino acids. Unmatched junction bases numbered 6, after V lost 4 bases and J lost 5 bases. Full variable domain (outside the CDR3, taken from reference TRBV7-3 and TRBJ2-1): GAGVSQTPSNKVTEKGKYVELRCDPISGHTALYWYRQSLGQGPEFLIYFQGTGAADDSGLPNDRFFAVRPEGSVSTLKIQRTERGDSAVYLCASSSLGLADNEQFFGPGTRLTVL.

This clone occurred a few times. The rearrangement joins TRBV19 to TRBJ2-1; 7 positions match TRBD1. The V gene end was trimmed by 5 bases and the J gene end by 5 bases; junction bases not matched to a gene: 9. From germline, CDR1 is LNHDA and CDR2 SQIVND (reference sequence). This CDR3 has 15 amino acids. The CDR3 DNA is TGTGCCAGTAGTGGGGAGACAGGGTTCCACAATGAGCAGTTCTTC. Residues: CASSGETGFHNEQFF.

This chain links TRBV19 with TRBJ1-1; D gene unclear. This CDR3 is built from 15 residues. V was shortened by 6 bases and J by 1 base, with 15 bases between the two germline ends. The germline gives CDR1 LNHDA, CDR2 SQIVND (reference sequence). The CDR3, as DNA: TGTGCCAGTAGATATCGGGAAAATCGGAACACTGAAGCTTTCTTT. This gives the protein CASRYRENRNTEAFF.

The chain is built from TRBV11-3 and TRBJ2-2, with no clear D. The CDR3 covers 13 residues. V lost 5 bases and J 5 bases, leaving 9 bases between the germline ends. Germline lookup yields CDR1 SGHNT and CDR2 YENEEA. CDR3 loop: CASSRLGTGELFF. The CDR3 DNA reads as TGTGCCAGCAGCCGACTGGGGACCGGGGAGCTGTTTTTT. Supplemented by reference TRBV11-3 and TRBJ2-2, the full variable domain reads EAGVVQSPRYKIIEKKQPVAFWCNPISGHNTLYWYLQNLGQGPELLIRYENEEAVDDSQLPKDRFSAERLKGVDSTLKIQPAELGDSAVYLCASSRLGTGELFFGEGSRLTVL.

This chain connects TRBV6-1 to TRBJ2-7, with D perhaps TRBD1 (7 bases). The CDR3 is made up of 15 amino acids. The V and J ends lost 6 bases and 0 bases respectively, with 15 bases between them. CDR1 is MNHNS and CDR2 is SASEGT in the germline V gene. CDR3: CASRIRGALSYEQYF. CDR3 nucleotide sequence: TGTGCCAGCAGGATCAGGGGGGCCCTCTCCTACGAGCAGTACTTC.

This clone was observed once. This chain links TRBV28 with TRBJ2-5; D is unresolved. Trimming took off 2 bases at V and 9 bases at J, with 19 bases between the two ends. The CDR3 length is 15 residues. CDR1 and CDR2 from the germline V gene are MDHEN and SYDVKM. The chain's CDR3 is CASSLGQIDTGSQYF. The CDR3 region has the DNA TGTGCCAGCAGTTTAGGCCAAATAGACACCGGGTCCCAGTACTTC.

This clone was picked up one time. The chain employs TRBV11-2 and TRBJ2-7; 8 bases agree with TRBD1. Trimming removed 1 base from V and 5 bases from J; junction bases left unmatched: 10. Germline assignment: CDR1 SGHAT and CDR2 FQNNGV. The CDR3 length is 16 residues. As DNA, the CDR3 is TGTGCCAGCAGCTTAGTTTGGACAGGGAAAACCCACGAGCAGTACTTC. Translated: CASSLVWTGKTHEQYF. The full variable domain, rest sourced from reference TRBV11-2 and TRBJ2-7, is EAGVAQSPRYKIIEKRQSVAFWCNPISGHATLYWYQQILGQGPKLLIQFQNNGVVDDSQLPKDRFSAERLKGVDSTLKIQPAKLEDSAVYLCASSLVWTGKTHEQYFGPGTRLTVT.

The rearrangement uses TRBV5-1 and TRBJ2-1; 7 bases agree with TRBD2. J was trimmed by 7 bases and V by 8 bases; bases with no gene match: 18. Germline CDR1 is SGHRS and CDR2 is YFSETQ. This CDR3 contains 16 residues. CDR3 DNA sequence: TGCGCCAGTTACGGACTAGGGGACTATCTGGGTAATGAGCAGTTCTTC. This gives the protein CASYGLGDYLGNEQFF.

The rearrangement links TRBV11-2 to TRBJ2-7; no clear D. The CDR3 extends over 14 amino acids. Looked up from germline, CDR1 is SGHAT and CDR2 is FQNNGV. Trimming removed 3 bases at V and 1 base at J, with 10 bases between. The CDR3 nucleotides read TGTGCCAGCAGCTTCCAACCAGATTCCTACGAGCAGTACTTC. This gives the protein CASSFQPDSYEQYF.

The chain links TRBV11-2 to TRBJ2-5, with D perhaps matching TRBD1 or TRBD2 (5 bases each). The J call is uncertain, as TRBJ2-7 better fits the DNA end. In germline, CDR1 is SGHAT, CDR2 FQNNGV. The CDR3 runs to 15 residues. The CDR3 sequence: CASTSRPRGSYEQYF. In DNA, the CDR3 is TGTGCCAGCACCTCACGCCCGAGGGGTTCCTACGAGCAGTACTTC.

The chain combines TRBV4-3 with TRBJ1-1, with D possibly TRBD1 on 5 matching bases. Germline CDR1 and CDR2: LGHNA and YSLEER. V lost 2 bases and J 4 bases, leaving 14 bases between the germline ends. This CDR3 region has 15 residues. CDR3 residues: CASSQSQALRTEAFF. As DNA, the CDR3 is TGCGCCAGCAGCCAATCACAGGCGCTGCGCACTGAAGCTTTCTTT.

The J gene is TRBJ2-1, the V gene TRBV19; D is unclear. The germline CDR1 and CDR2 sequences are LNHDA and SQIVND (reference sequence). Trimming removed 5 bases from V and 12 bases from J, with 11 bases in between. The CDR3 contains 11 residues. This chain's CDR3 is CASSSYQAQFF. As DNA, the CDR3 is TGTGCCAGTAGTTCCTACCAGGCGCAGTTCTTC.

This chain joins TRBV27 and TRBJ2-7; a weak D match, TRBD2 (6 bases). CDR1 is MNHEY, CDR2 SMNVEV, per germline (reference sequence). V shed 8 bases and J shed 7 bases, with 15 bases lying between them. CDR3 length: 12 residues. The CDR3 DNA is TGTGCCAGCGCGTCATCCGGGACTGAGCAGTACTTC. This encodes CASASSGTEQYF.